Described below is a single T cell receptor (beta chain) sequence and its context. This clone was observed many times. What antigen it recognizes has not been identified. The sequence runs out 3 residues before the end of the CDR3; the remainder is reconstructed from the germline J gene. For sequencing input, CVID and control samples contributed equivalent amounts of genomic DNA. For every sample, a 60 bp segment covering the rearranged TCRbeta CDR3 region was amplified and then sequenced. The immunoSEQ assay, a bias-corrected multiplex PCR combined with high-throughput sequencing, was used for TCRbeta amplification. The authors' analysis ran thus. Each unique nucleotide sequence was treated as a clone and annotated with V, D and J genes, copy number and frequency. Sequences were labeled productive if in frame, and non-productive if out of frame or containing stop codons. As previously described, Shannon's entropy was used to calculate clonality. The predicted amino acid sequences of productive clones were used to derive mean CDR3 Kyte-Doolittle hydropathy. Using the R hclust function, scaled V gene usage was clustered hierarchically with Manhattan distance and complete linkage. Sharing of clones by CDR3 amino acid sequence was evaluated by resampling 12 repertoires per group over 100 rounds. Repertoires were searched for roughly 70 published EBV-specific and about 240 published CMV-specific TCRbeta sequences. Two CVID samples that yielded fewer than 10,000 sequences were excluded from the analysis, so 40 to 50 CVID repertoires were retained. Not all clones reach the TCRdb copy of this immuneACCESS table, which keeps in-frame sequences only. Checked studies attribute under half of the gap to unresolved V genes and leave the rest unexplained. From that table come the V and J calls and clone size; the DNA was used to work out D and trimming. This sample includes more than 20,000 clones, and none of them was observed just once. Of the sample, less than 4% is held by the ten largest clones.

V is cut by 5 bases and J by 4 bases, and the space between the germline ends is 10 bases. Sequences SEHNR (CDR1) and FQNEAQ (CDR2) are obtained from the germline V gene (reference sequence). From the cysteine up to the phenylalanine, the CDR3 has a length of 13 residues. Shown are 30 bases from within the CDR3, in frame from base 1. CVID was diagnosed by standard criteria: serum IgG, IgA and/or IgM reduced below normal range, plus specific antibody deficiency. There were 40 to 50 subjects in the CVID group (about 30 male and 15 female), ranging in age from about 8 to 64 years, with a mean age of about 42. Most of the CVID patients and most of the healthy controls were of Caucasian heritage. Replacement immunoglobulin therapy had been administered to all CVID subjects for at least one year at the time of study participation. No CVID subject was ill or taking immunomodulatory or immunosuppressive medication when blood was collected. From each donor, 5 to 8 ml of heparinized peripheral whole blood was collected. TCRbeta CDR3 repertoires were sequenced from genomic DNA of adults with common variable immune deficiency (CVID) and healthy adult controls. To isolate peripheral blood mononuclear cells, diluted blood was subjected to density centrifugation over Hypaque 1077 or Ficoll-Paque. Genomic DNA was obtained from unsorted mononuclear cells through either Qiagen column purification or a centrifugation-based method.

The sample originates from a study of T cell clonality in common variable immunodeficiency (dated by TCRdb to 2013 to 2016). Beyond this particular receptor, the publication reports: Fewer TCRbeta clones were shared among CVID subjects than among healthy controls (p < 0.0001). TCRbeta clonality was higher in CVID subjects than in healthy controls (t-test p = 0.018), and the increase was most characteristic of about a third of subjects. CVID TCRbeta sequences reportedly showed fewer deletions and N-nucleotide insertions and lacked highly modified clones with 13 or more V deletions. Differences among patients in the CVID cohort limited the correlations between repertoire features and clinical complications. According to the authors, finding the cause of the higher clonality in CVID would require sequencing the repertoires of T cell subpopulations. Although equal DNA input was used, an average of about 83,000 unique sequences per sample was obtained for controls, compared with around 32,000 for CVID samples.

The source is a human donor with common variable immunodeficiency. Source material: peripheral blood mononuclear cells. The chain joins TRBV7-9 to TRBJ2-3, with the D gene call left open. The CDR3 loop reads CASSSPIADTQYF. The DNA read from the CDR3 is TGTGCCAGCAGCAGCCCTATCGCAGATACG.